Reported below is one T cell receptor (beta chain). Its antigen is unknown. Some clones are missing from TCRdb's copy, which holds only in-frame ones; the method was immunoSEQ multiplex PCR. In the table there are 2 million to 3 million clones, roughly 93% of which are singletons. These data come from a study of shared clonotypes between healthy human individuals. Across the study: The study drew on a couple of women and three men aged 18 to 49 as donors.

In the CD4+ fraction, cells were divided into CD45RA+ naive and CD45RA-negative memory subsets. Study results and caveats: Larger estimated richness was generally recorded for naive subsets relative to memory subsets.

The CDR3 consists of 16 residues. Per the germline V gene, CDR1 is SGDLS and CDR2 is YYNGEE. The V end lost 0 bases, the J end lost 2 bases, and 13 bases lay between the germline ends. This clonotype was sampled from a man between 18 and 35 years old in good health. Some clones in this sample may be carry-over from other donors' samples. What was sequenced was naive CD4+ T cells from PBMCs. The subset is: CD45RA+ positively selected. The genes are TRBV9 and TRBJ2-3; possibly TRBD1 for D (7 bases). In DNA form, the CDR3 reads TGTGCCAGCAGCGTAGCAGGGGGGCGCAACACAGATACGCAGTATTTT. Its translation is CASSVAGGRNTDTQYF.